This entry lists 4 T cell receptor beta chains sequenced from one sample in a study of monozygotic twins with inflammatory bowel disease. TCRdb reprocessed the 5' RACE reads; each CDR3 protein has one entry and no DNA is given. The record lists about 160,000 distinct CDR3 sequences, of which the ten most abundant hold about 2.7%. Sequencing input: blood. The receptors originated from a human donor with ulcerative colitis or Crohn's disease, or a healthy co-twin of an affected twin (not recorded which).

The CDR3 is CASSGGGERGYNEQFF. The J gene is TRBJ2-1, the V gene TRBV28; TCRdb proposes TRBD2, but this gene call is untestable without DNA. This CDR3 is built from 16 residues. Looked up from germline, CDR1 is MDHEN and CDR2 is SYDVKM.

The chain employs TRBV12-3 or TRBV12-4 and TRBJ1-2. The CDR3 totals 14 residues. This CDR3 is CASRPSDGNYGYTF.

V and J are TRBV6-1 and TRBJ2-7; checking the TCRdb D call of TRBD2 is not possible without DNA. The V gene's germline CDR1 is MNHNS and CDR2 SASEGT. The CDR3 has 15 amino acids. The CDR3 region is CARSTGGTLSYEQYF.

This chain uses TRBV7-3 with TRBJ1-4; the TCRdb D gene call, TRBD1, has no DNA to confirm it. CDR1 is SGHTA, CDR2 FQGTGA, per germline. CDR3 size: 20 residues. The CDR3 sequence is CASSRQGGLRGQATNEKLFF.